This T cell receptor (beta chain) emerged from a study of T cell responses to AZD1222 COVID-19 vaccine. The table came from immunoSEQ multiplex PCR; TCRdb's copy has only in-frame clones and leaves some out. This sample has some 120,000 clones, with about 80% found just once. The CDR3 extends over 14 amino acids. Germline assignment: CDR1 SNHLY and CDR2 FYNNEI. Germline trimming cut 4 bases from V and 1 base from J; bases unmatched to any gene: 1. The sequencing used peripheral blood, collected on day 0 of AZD1222 vaccination. The receptor was isolated from an adult in good health. The chain has TRBV2 and TRBJ2-1; 7 nucleotides agree with TRBD1. The CDR3 region has the DNA TGTGCCAGCAGTGGACAGGGATCCTACAATGAGCAGTTCTTC. It yields the protein CASSGQGSYNEQFF.